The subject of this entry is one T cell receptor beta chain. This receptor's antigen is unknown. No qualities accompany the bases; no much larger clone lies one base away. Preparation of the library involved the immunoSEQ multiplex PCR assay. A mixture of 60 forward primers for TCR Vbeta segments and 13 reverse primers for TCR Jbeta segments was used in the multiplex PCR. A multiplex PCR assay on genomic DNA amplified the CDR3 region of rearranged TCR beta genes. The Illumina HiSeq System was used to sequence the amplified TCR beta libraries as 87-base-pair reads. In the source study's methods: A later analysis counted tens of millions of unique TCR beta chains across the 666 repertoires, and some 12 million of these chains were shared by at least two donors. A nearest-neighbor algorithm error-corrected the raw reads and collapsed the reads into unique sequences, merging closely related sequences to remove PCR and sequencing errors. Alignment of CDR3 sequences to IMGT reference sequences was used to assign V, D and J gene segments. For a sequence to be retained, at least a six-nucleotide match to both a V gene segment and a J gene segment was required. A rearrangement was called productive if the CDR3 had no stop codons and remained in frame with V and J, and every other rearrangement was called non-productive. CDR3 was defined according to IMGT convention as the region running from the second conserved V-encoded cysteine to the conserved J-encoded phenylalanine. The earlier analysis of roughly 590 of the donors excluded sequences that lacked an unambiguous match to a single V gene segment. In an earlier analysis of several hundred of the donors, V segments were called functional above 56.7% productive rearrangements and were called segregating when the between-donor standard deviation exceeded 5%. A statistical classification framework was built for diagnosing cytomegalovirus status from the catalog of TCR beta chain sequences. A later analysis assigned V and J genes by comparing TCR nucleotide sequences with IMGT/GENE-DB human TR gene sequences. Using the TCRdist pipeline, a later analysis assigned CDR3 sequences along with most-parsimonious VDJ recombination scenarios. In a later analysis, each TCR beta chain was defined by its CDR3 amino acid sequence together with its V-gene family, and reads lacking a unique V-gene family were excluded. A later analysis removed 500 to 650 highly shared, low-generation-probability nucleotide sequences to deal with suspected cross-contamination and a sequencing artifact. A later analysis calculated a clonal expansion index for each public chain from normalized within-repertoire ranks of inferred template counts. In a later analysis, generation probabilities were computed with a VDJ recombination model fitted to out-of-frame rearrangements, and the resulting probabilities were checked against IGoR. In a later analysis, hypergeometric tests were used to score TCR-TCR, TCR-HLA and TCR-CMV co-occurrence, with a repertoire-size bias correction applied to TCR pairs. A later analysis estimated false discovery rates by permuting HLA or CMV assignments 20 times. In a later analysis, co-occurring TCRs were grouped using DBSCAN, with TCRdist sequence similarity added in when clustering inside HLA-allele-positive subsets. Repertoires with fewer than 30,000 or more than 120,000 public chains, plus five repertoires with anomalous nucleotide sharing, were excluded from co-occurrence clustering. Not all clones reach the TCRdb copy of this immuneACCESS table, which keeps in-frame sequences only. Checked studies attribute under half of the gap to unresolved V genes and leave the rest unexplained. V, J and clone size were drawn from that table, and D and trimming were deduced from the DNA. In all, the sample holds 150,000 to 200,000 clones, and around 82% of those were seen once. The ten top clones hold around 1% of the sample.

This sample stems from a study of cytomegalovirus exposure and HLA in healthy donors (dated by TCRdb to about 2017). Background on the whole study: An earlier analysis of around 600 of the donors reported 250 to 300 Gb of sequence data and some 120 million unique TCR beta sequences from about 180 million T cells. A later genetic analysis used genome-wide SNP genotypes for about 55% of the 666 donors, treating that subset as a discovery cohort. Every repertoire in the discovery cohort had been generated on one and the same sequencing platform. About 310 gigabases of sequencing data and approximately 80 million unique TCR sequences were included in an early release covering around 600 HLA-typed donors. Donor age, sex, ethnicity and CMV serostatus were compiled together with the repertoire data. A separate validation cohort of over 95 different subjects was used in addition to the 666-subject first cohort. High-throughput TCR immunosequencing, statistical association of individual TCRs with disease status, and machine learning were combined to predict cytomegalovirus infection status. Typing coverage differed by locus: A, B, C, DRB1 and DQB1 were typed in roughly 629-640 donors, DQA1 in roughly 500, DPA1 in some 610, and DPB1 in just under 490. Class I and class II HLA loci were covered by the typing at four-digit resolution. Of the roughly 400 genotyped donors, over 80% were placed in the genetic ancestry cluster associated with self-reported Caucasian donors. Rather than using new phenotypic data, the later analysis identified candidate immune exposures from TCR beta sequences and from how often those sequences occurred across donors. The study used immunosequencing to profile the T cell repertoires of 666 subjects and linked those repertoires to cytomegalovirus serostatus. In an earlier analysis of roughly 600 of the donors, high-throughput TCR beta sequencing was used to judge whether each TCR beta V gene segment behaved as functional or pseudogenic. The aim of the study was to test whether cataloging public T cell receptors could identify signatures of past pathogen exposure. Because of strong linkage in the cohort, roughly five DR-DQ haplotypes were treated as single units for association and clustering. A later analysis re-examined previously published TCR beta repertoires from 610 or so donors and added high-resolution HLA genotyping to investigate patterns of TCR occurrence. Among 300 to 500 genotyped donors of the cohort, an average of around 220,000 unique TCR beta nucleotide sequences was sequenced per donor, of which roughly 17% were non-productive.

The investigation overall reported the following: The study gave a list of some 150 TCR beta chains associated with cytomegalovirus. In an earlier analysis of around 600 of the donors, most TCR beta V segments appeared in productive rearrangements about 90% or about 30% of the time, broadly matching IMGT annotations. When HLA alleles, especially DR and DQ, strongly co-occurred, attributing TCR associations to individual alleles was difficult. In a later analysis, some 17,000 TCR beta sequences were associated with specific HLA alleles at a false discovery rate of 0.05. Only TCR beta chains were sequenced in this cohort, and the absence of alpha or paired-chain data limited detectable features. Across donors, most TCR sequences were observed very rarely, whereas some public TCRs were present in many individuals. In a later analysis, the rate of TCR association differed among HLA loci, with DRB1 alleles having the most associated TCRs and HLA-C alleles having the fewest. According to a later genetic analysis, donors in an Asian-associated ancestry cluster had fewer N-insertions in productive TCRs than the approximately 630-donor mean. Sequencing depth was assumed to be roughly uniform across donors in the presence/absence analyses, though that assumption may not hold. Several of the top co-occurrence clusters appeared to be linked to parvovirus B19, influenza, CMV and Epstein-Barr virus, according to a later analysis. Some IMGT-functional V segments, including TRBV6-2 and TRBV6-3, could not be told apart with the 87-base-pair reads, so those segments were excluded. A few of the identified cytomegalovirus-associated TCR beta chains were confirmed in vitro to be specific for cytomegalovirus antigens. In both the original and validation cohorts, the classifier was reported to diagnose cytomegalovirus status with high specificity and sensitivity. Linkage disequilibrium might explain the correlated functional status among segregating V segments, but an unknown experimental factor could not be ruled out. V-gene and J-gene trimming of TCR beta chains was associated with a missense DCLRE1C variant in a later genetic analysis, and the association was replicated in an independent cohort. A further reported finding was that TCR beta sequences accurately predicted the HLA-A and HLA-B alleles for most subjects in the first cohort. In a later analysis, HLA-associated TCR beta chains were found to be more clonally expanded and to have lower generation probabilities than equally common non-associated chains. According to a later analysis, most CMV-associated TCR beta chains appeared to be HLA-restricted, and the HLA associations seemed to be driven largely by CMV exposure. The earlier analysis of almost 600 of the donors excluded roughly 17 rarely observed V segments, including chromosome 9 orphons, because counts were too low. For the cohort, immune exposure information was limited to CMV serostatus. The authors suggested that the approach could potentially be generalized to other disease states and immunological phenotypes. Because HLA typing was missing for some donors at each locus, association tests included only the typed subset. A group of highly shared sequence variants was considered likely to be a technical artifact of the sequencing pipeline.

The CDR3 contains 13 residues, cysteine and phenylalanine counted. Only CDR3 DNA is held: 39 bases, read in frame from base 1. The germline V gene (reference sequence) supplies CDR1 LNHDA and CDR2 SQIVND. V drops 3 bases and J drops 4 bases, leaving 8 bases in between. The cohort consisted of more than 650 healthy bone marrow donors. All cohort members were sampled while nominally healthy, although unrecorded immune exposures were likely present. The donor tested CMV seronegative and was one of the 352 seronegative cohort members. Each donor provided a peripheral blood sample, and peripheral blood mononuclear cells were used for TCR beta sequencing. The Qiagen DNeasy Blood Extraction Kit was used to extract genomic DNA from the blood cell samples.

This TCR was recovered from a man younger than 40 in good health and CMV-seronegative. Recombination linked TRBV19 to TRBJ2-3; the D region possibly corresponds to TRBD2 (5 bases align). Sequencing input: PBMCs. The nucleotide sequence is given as TGTGCCAGTAGTATCCGGGGTGCAGATACGCAGTATTTT. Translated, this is CASSIRGADTQYF.